This TCR beta chain was recovered during a study of beta chain features in type 1 diabetes. The entirety of the isolated RNA underwent reverse transcription, so expressed TCRB transcripts were sequenced. Method: immunoSEQ multiplex PCR; TCRdb's copy keeps in-frame clones and lacks some. The sample consists of around 280,000 clones, approximately 16% of them appearing once. About this clone: Antigen specificity is unknown.

Study-wide results and caveats: For cells with high TCR expression, cDNA sequencing could yield over-representation. TCRB CDR3 length was moderately but significantly reduced in all four CD4+ subsets of Type 1 diabetes patients.

The V and J ends lost 9 bases and 4 bases respectively, with 13 bases between them. The CDR3 is 12 amino acids. CDR1 is MNHEY, CDR2 SMNVEV, per germline (reference sequence). The sample was naive CD4+ T cells from blood. The genes are TRBV27 and TRBJ2-7; weak D call: TRBD1 (5 bases). The origin of this receptor is a man aged 18 to 30 with type 1 diabetes. The CDR3 protein is CARGQGGYEQYF. The CDR3 DNA is TGTGCCAGGGGGCAGGGCGGATACGAGCAGTACTTC.